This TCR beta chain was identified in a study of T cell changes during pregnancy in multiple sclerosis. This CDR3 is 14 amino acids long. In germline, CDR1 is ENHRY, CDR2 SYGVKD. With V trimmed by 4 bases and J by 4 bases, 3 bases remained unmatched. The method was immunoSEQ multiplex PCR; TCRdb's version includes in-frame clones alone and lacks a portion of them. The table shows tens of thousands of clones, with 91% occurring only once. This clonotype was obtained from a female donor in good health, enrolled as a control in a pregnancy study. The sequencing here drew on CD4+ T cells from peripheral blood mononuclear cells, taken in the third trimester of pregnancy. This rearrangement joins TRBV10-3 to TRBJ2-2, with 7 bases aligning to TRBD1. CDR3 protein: CAISGDSATGELFF. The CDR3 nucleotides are TGTGCCATCAGTGGGGACAGTGCCACCGGGGAGCTGTTTTTT.